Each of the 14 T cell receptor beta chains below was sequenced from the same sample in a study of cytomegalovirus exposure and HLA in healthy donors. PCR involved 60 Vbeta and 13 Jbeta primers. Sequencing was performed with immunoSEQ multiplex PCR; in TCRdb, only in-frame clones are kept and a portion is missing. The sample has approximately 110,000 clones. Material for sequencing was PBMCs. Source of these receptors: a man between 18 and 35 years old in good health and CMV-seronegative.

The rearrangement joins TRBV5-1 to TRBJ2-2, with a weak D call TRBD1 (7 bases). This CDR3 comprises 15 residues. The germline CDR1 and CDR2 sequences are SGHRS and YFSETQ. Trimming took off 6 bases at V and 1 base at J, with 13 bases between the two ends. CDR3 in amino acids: CASTRQGGNTGELFF. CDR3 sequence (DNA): TGCGCCAGCACTCGACAGGGAGGGAACACCGGGGAGCTGTTTTTT.

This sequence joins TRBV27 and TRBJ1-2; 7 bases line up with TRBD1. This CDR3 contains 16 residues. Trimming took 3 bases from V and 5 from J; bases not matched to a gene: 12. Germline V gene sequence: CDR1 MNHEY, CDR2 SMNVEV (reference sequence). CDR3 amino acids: CASSLGRRTGQYGYTF. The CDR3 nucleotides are TGTGCCAGCAGTTTGGGACGGCGGACAGGCCAGTATGGCTACACCTTC.

The CDR3 loop is CAWNRGGGDTQYF. The CDR3 DNA follows: TGTGCCTGGAATCGGGGAGGGGGAGATACGCAGTATTTT. This chain uses TRBV30 with TRBJ2-3; possibly TRBD2 for D (7 bases). V was pared by 4 bases and J by 5 bases, with 13 bases between. Germline lookup yields CDR1 GTSNPN and CDR2 SVGIG (reference sequence). The CDR3 is 13 amino acids.

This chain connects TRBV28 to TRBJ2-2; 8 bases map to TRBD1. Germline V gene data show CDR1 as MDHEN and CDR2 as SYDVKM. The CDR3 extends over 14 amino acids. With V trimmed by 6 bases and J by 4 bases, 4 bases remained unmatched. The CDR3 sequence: CASRGTGGTGELFF. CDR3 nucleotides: TGTGCCAGCAGGGGAACAGGGGGCACCGGGGAGCTGTTTTTT.

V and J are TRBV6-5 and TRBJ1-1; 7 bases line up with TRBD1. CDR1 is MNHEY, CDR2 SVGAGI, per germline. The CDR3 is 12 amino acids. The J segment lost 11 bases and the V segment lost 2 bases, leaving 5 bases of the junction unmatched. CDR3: CASSYLGGTAFF. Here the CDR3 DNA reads TGTGCCAGCAGTTACCTAGGGGGCACGGCTTTCTTT.

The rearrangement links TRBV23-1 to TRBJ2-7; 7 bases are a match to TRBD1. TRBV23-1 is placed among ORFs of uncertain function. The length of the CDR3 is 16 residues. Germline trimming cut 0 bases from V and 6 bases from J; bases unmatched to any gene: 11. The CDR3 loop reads CASSQSIRRTGTEQYF. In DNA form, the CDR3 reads TGCGCCAGCAGTCAATCTATTCGGAGGACAGGTACCGAGCAGTACTTC.

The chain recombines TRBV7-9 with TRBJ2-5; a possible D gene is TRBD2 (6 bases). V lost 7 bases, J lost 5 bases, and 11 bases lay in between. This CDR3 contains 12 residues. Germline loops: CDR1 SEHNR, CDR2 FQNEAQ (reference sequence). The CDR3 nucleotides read TGTGCCAGCAACTCTGGGAGGGAGACCCAGTACTTC. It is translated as CASNSGRETQYF. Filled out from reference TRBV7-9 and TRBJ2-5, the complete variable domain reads DTGVSQNPRHKITKRGQNVTFRCDPISEHNRLYWYRQTLGQGPEFLTYFQNEAQLEKSRLLSDRFSAERPKGSFSTLEIQRTEQGDSAMYLCASNSGRETQYFGPGTRLLVL.

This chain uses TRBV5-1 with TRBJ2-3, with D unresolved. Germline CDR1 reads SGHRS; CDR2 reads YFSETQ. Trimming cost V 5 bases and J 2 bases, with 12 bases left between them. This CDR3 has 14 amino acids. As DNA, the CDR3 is TGCGCCAGCAGAAGCGCCCGACCCACAGATACGCAGTATTTT. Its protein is CASRSARPTDTQYF. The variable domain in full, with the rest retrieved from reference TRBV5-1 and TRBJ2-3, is KAGVTQTPRYLIKTRGQQVTLSCSPISGHRSVSWYQQTPGQGLQFLFEYFSETQRNKGNFPGRFSGRQFSNSRSEMNVSTLELGDSALYLCASRSARPTDTQYFGPGTRLTVL.

In DNA form, the CDR3 reads TGCAGCGTTTTCACAGGGGATACTGAAGCTTTCTTT. Amino acid sequence: CSVFTGDTEAFF. J is TRBJ1-1 and V is TRBV29-1; 7 bases align to TRBD1. The CDR3 spans 12 residues. In germline, CDR1 is SQVTM, CDR2 ANQGSEA. With V trimmed by 5 bases and J by 5 bases, 5 bases remained unmatched.

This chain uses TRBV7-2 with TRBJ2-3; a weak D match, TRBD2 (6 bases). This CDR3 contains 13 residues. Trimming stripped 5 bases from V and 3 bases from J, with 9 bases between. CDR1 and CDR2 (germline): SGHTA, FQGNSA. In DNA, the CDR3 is TGTGCCAGCAGCAGGGACTTTACAGATACGCAGTATTTT. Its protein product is CASSRDFTDTQYF.

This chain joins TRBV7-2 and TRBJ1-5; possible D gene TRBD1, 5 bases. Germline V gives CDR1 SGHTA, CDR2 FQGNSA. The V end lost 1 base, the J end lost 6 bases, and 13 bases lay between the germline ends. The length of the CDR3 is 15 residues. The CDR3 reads CASSLDAGRPQPQHF. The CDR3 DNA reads TGTGCCAGCAGCTTAGATGCAGGGAGGCCTCAGCCCCAGCATTTT.

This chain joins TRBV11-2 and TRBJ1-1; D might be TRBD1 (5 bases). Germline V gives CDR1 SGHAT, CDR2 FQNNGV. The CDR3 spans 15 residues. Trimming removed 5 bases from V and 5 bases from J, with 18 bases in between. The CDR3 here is CASSPTRGVGTEAFF. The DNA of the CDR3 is TGTGCCAGCAGCCCGACCCGGGGGGTCGGGACTGAAGCTTTCTTT.

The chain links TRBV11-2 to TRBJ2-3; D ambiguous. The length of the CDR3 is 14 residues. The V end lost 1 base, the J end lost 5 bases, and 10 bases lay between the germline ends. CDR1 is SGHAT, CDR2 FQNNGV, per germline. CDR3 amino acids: CASSLALVKDTQYF. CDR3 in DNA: TGTGCCAGCAGCTTAGCGCTAGTTAAAGATACGCAGTATTTT. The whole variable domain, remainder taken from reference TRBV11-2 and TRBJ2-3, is EAGVAQSPRYKIIEKRQSVAFWCNPISGHATLYWYQQILGQGPKLLIQFQNNGVVDDSQLPKDRFSAERLKGVDSTLKIQPAKLEDSAVYLCASSLALVKDTQYFGPGTRLTVL.

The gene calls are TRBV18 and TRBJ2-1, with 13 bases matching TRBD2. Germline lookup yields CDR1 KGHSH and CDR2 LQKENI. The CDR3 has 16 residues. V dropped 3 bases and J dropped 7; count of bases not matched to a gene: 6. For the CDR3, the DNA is TGTGCCAGCTCACCCAGAACTAGCGGGAGGGGAAATGAGCAGTTCTTC. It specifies CASSPRTSGRGNEQFF. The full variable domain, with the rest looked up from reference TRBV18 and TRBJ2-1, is NAGVMQNPRHLVRRRGQEARLRCSPMKGHSHVYWYRQLPEEGLKFMVYLQKENIIDESGMPKERFSAEFPKEGPSILRIQQVVRGDSAAYFCASSPRTSGRGNEQFFGPGTRLTVL.